This T cell receptor beta chain was recovered during a study of blood T cell repertoires in COVID-19. Study-level information: The study drew acute and convalescent COVID-19 samples from the United States, Italy and Spain. PBMCs, B-cell-depleted T cells, or T cells provided the cDNA or gDNA that made up the material.

Measured with immunoSEQ multiplex PCR; TCRdb has only the in-frame clones, and not every one. Of 150,000 to 200,000 clones listed, approximately 88% are singletons. The CDR3 consists of 13 residues. Per germline, CDR1 MNHEY and CDR2 SVGAGI. V dropped 8 bases and J dropped 7 bases, with 17 bases sitting between them. The origin of this receptor is a woman in her fifties or sixties who had recovered from COVID-19. This chain links TRBV6-5 with TRBJ1-1; no reliable D call. Sequenced material: PBMCs or T cells enriched from blood (not recorded which). CDR3 residues: CASGGRTGFEAFF. Written as DNA, the CDR3 is TGTGCCAGCGGAGGAAGGACGGGTTTTGAAGCTTTCTTT.